The 10 T cell receptor beta chains below all came from one sample that was sequenced in a study of blood T cell repertoires in COVID-19. Profiled with immunoSEQ multiplex PCR; TCRdb holds only in-frame clones, not every one. The table lists around 450,000 clones, 90% of them singletons. Sequenced: PBMCs or T cells enriched from blood (not recorded which). The receptors were gathered from a man between 18 and 35 years old who had recovered from COVID-19.

This chain links TRBV5-5 with TRBJ1-1; D is unresolved. Trimming took off 4 bases at V and 1 base at J, with 11 bases between the two ends. CDR1 SGHKS and CDR2 YYEKEE come from the germline V gene (reference sequence). This CDR3 region has 14 residues. As DNA, the CDR3 is TGTGCCAGCAGCCTTTACAGAGAGAACACTGAAGCTTTCTTT. Translating gives CASSLYRENTEAFF.

The chain is built from TRBV11-2 and TRBJ2-1, with 10 bases that match TRBD2. The CDR3 has 16 amino acids. V dropped 1 base and J dropped 4; count of bases not matched to a gene: 4. Germline CDR1 is SGHAT and CDR2 is FQNNGV. This chain's CDR3 is CASSLGTSGYYNEQFF. CDR3 nucleotide sequence: TGTGCCAGCAGCTTAGGGACTAGCGGATATTACAATGAGCAGTTCTTC.

The chain has TRBV7-9 and TRBJ2-2; 7 nucleotides line up with TRBD1. This CDR3 is built from 14 residues. The V gene end was trimmed by 7 bases and the J gene end by 5 bases; junction bases not matched to a gene: 7. Per the germline V gene, CDR1 is SEHNR and CDR2 is FQNEAQ (reference sequence). CDR3 sequence (DNA): TGTGCCAGCACCTTGACAGGGCTAACCGGGGAGCTGTTTTTT. Residues: CASTLTGLTGELFF.

The chain recombines TRBV30 with TRBJ2-6; weak D call: TRBD1 (5 bases). This CDR3 spans 15 amino acids. V was clipped by 3 bases and J by 0 bases, with 9 bases between them. Germline-derived CDR1 and CDR2 are GTSNPN and SVGIG (reference sequence). CDR3 DNA: TGTGCCTGGAGCCCGACAGTCTCTGGGGCCAACGTCCTGACTTTC. Protein sequence: CAWSPTVSGANVLTF.

This chain joins TRBV5-5 and TRBJ1-6; maybe TRBD1 (5 bases). The CDR3 has 15 amino acids. In germline, CDR1 is SGHKS, CDR2 YYEKEE (reference sequence). Between the trimmed V and J ends, which lost 0 bases and 8 bases, there was a span of 12 bases. The CDR3 here is CASSLVGGLDSPLHF. CDR3 DNA: TGTGCCAGCAGCTTGGTCGGGGGTTTGGATTCACCCCTCCACTTT.

V and J are TRBV9 and TRBJ2-2, with 10 nucleotides matching TRBD2. Trimming cost V 3 bases and J 3 bases; bases outside gene matches: 5. CDR1 and CDR2 (germline): SGDLS, YYNGEE. This CDR3 has 16 residues. The CDR3 is CASSGSGRKDTGELFF. CDR3 nucleotides: TGTGCCAGCAGCGGTAGCGGGAGGAAGGACACCGGGGAGCTGTTTTTT.

A single count supports this clone. This chain connects TRBV7-9 to TRBJ2-1; D not resolved. The CDR3 is 14 residues long. Trimming removed 5 bases at V and 8 bases at J, with 16 bases between. CDR1 is SEHNR, CDR2 FQNEAQ, per germline (reference sequence). The CDR3 bases are TGTGCCAGCAGCGGCCAGAATTTGGGCGATGAGCAGTTCTTC. Protein product: CASSGQNLGDEQFF.

The V gene is TRBV30, the J gene TRBJ2-1; 15 bases line up with TRBD2. The CDR3 is 17 residues long. Germline V lookup: CDR1 GTSNPN, CDR2 SVGIG (reference sequence). CDR3 amino acids: CEGTSGRPKPPYNEQFF. CDR3 nucleotide sequence: TGTGAGGGGACTAGCGGGAGGCCGAAACCACCCTACAATGAGCAGTTCTTC.

The chain is built from TRBV2 and TRBJ1-1; weak D call: TRBD1 (5 bases). Germline CDR1 is SNHLY and CDR2 is FYNNEI. The CDR3 sequence is 13 residues long. V was trimmed by 8 bases and J by 8 bases, leaving 18 bases between them. The CDR3 DNA sequence: TGTGCCAGCGTCCTCGGGCAGGGAAGCGAAGCTTTCTTT. Its protein product is CASVLGQGSEAFF.

The chain couples TRBV9 to TRBJ1-3; D not resolved. The CDR3 spans 14 residues. Trimming stripped 0 bases from V and 0 bases from J, with 4 bases between. Germline CDR1 is SGDLS and CDR2 is YYNGEE. CDR3 sequence (DNA): TGTGCCAGCAGCGTAGAGAGCTCTGGAAACACCATATATTTT. Translation: CASSVESSGNTIYF.